The clone carrying this T cell receptor (beta chain) showed up just a few times. Its matching antigen is unknown. J gave up 1 base and V 3 bases, and 3 bases lay outside the gene matches. The CDR3 is 14 amino acids. CDR1 and CDR2 (germline): SGHNT, YYREEE (reference sequence). These data originate in a study of cytomegalovirus exposure and HLA in healthy donors. 13 Jbeta primers and 60 Vbeta primers were used for the PCR. Data came from immunoSEQ multiplex PCR; TCRdb stores just in-frame clones and leaves some out. The table lists 120,000 or so clones, approximately 87% of them singletons. Whole-study findings and limits: 164 TCR beta chains were listed as cytomegalovirus-associated. In a later analysis, most CMV-associated TCR beta chains appeared HLA-restricted.

This TCR was recovered from a young man in good health and CMV-seropositive. The source material was PBMCs. V usage is TRBV5-4 and J usage is TRBJ1-1, with 7 bases that match TRBD1. CDR3 sequence: CASSWGDRNTEAFF. CDR3 coding DNA: TGTGCCAGCAGCTGGGGGGACAGGAACACTGAAGCTTTCTTT.